Shown below are 22 T cell receptor beta chains from a single sample sequenced in a study of OX40 agonist ivuxolimab in advanced cancers. Method: immunoSEQ multiplex PCR; TCRdb's copy keeps in-frame clones and lacks some. This table holds approximately 75,000 clones, about 88% found once. The sequencing here drew on CD4+ or CD8+ T cells sorted from blood, taken in a trial of the OX40 agonist ivuxolimab. Receptor source: an adult with an advanced solid tumor such as melanoma, head and neck, liver or kidney cancer.

The rearrangement links TRBV11-2 to TRBJ2-7; possibly TRBD2 for D (6 bases). The CDR3 covers 16 residues. V lost 0 bases and J lost 2, with 14 bases in between. Per the germline V gene, CDR1 is SGHAT and CDR2 is FQNNGV. CDR3 in DNA: TGTGCCAGCAGCTTAGATAGCGGCCTGACCACCTACGAGCAGTACTTC. It encodes CASSLDSGLTTYEQYF. Together with reference TRBV11-2 and TRBJ2-7, the CDR3 gives the full variable domain: EAGVAQSPRYKIIEKRQSVAFWCNPISGHATLYWYQQILGQGPKLLIQFQNNGVVDDSQLPKDRFSAERLKGVDSTLKIQPAKLEDSAVYLCASSLDSGLTTYEQYFGPGTRLTVT.

V usage is TRBV19 and J usage is TRBJ2-2; D not resolved. Trimming cost V 6 bases and J 3 bases, with 8 bases left between them. CDR3 length equals 13 residues. The germline V gene encodes CDR1 LNHDA and CDR2 SQIVND (reference sequence). This CDR3 is CASRDLDTGELFF. In DNA, the CDR3 is TGTGCCAGTAGGGACCTAGACACCGGGGAGCTGTTTTTT.

The sample holds a few counts of this clone. This chain connects TRBV29-1 to TRBJ1-1, with 7 bases identical to TRBD1. The CDR3 totals 13 residues. Germline V gene lookup returns CDR1 SQVTM and CDR2 ANQGSEA. With 7 bases clipped from V and 1 base from J, the junction kept 6 bases outside the gene matches. The chain's CDR3 is CSGATGKNTEAFF. CDR3 nucleotide sequence: TGCAGCGGGGCGACAGGGAAGAACACTGAAGCTTTCTTT.

The chain recombines TRBV5-4 with TRBJ2-1, with 12 bases that match TRBD2. CDR3 size: 18 residues. V lost 0 bases to trimming and J lost 3 bases; unmatched junction nucleotides: 7. The germline V gene encodes CDR1 SGHNT and CDR2 YYREEE (reference sequence). The CDR3 loop reads CASSLARTSGVDYNEQFF. CDR3 in DNA: TGTGCCAGCAGCTTGGCCCGGACTAGCGGGGTGGACTACAATGAGCAGTTCTTC.

The V and J genes are TRBV7-2 and TRBJ2-3; 11 nucleotides agree with TRBD2. The junction had 2 bases not matched to a gene; V was cut back by 2 bases and J by 4 bases. From germline, CDR1 is SGHTA and CDR2 FQGNSA. The CDR3 contains 15 residues. CDR3 nucleotide sequence: TGTGCCAGCAGCTTACTAGCGGGGGGTTCAGATACGCAGTATTTT. Its translation is CASSLLAGGSDTQYF. The whole variable domain, remainder taken from reference TRBV7-2 and TRBJ2-3, is GAGVSQSPSNKVTEKGKDVELRCDPISGHTALYWYRQSLGQGLEFLIYFQGNSAPDKSGLPSDRFSAERTGGSVSTLTIQRTQQEDSAVYLCASSLLAGGSDTQYFGPGTRLTVL.

The J gene is TRBJ2-2, the V gene TRBV15; D might be TRBD1 or TRBD2, each matching 6 bases. Germline V lookup: CDR1 LNHNV, CDR2 YYDKDF (reference sequence). The CDR3 length is 15 residues. The V end was cut by 1 base, the J end by 5 bases, with 11 bases between. CDR3 in amino acids: CATSRGQGRTGELFF. CDR3 nucleotide sequence: TGTGCCACCAGCAGAGGGCAGGGGAGGACCGGGGAGCTGTTTTTT.

The chain joins TRBV28 to TRBJ1-1; 8 nucleotides match TRBD1. This CDR3 is built from 14 residues. The trim removed 6 bases at V and 7 bases at J, leaving 10 bases unmatched. The germline V gene encodes CDR1 MDHEN and CDR2 SYDVKM. CDR3 coding DNA: TGTGCCAGCAGGGGGGGACAGGCCCATGGTGAAGCTTTCTTT. Its translation: CASRGGQAHGEAFF. The entire variable domain, with the rest obtained from reference TRBV28 and TRBJ1-1, is as follows: DVKVTQSSRYLVKRTGEKVFLECVQDMDHENMFWYRQDPGLGLRLIYFSYDVKMKEKGDIPEGYSVSREKKERFSLILESASTNQTSMYLCASRGGQAHGEAFFGQGTRLTVV.

The chain has TRBV28 and TRBJ1-2; no clear D. The CDR3 is made up of 13 amino acids. The V gene's germline CDR1 is MDHEN and CDR2 SYDVKM. Trimming stripped 8 bases from V and 5 bases from J, with 15 bases between. The CDR3 DNA sequence: TGTGCCAGCGGTATAGACGGAAGATATGGCTACACCTTC. Translated: CASGIDGRYGYTF.

The rearrangement uses TRBV30 and TRBJ2-2; tentatively, D is TRBD1 (6 bases). Germline V lookup: CDR1 GTSNPN, CDR2 SVGIG (reference sequence). This CDR3 has 14 amino acids. V lost 8 bases, J lost 0 bases, and 13 bases lay in between. The CDR3, as DNA: TGTGCCGAAACCGGACAGACGAACACCGGGGAGCTGTTTTTT. It specifies CAETGQTNTGELFF.

The chain carries TRBV18 and TRBJ1-4; perhaps TRBD1 as D (5 bases). Germline CDR1 KGHSH, CDR2 LQKENI. Trimming removed 2 bases from V and 3 bases from J, with 13 bases in between. There are 16 residues in the CDR3. As DNA, the CDR3 is TGTGCCAGCTCACCAGGTGACAGTTCAGCTAATGAAAAACTGTTTTTT. It yields the protein CASSPGDSSANEKLFF. Filled out from reference TRBV18 and TRBJ1-4, the complete variable domain reads NAGVMQNPRHLVRRRGQEARLRCSPMKGHSHVYWYRQLPEEGLKFMVYLQKENIIDESGMPKERFSAEFPKEGPSILRIQQVVRGDSAAYFCASSPGDSSANEKLFFGSGTQLSVL.

The chain employs TRBV28 and TRBJ2-7; 7 bases align to TRBD2. The CDR3 sequence is 14 residues long. Trimming at V came to 3 bases and at J to 6 bases, leaving 8 bases not matched to a gene. The germline CDR1 and CDR2 sequences are MDHEN and SYDVKM. The CDR3 region is CASSLRGMSSEQYF. CDR3 nucleotide sequence: TGTGCCAGCAGTTTGCGGGGGATGTCAAGCGAGCAGTACTTC.

The V gene is TRBV19, the J gene TRBJ2-7, with a tentative D call TRBD1 (5 bases). From germline, CDR1 is LNHDA and CDR2 SQIVND (reference sequence). This CDR3 region has 13 residues. Trimming left V 4 bases short and J 2 bases short, with 9 bases between. The CDR3 sequence is CASSKSTAYEQYF. Written as DNA, the CDR3 is TGTGCCAGTAGTAAGTCGACAGCCTACGAGCAGTACTTC.

The chain carries TRBV2 and TRBJ2-7; 7 nucleotides line up with TRBD1. The CDR3 totals 12 residues. The V gene's germline CDR1 is SNHLY and CDR2 FYNNEI. V lost 6 bases, J lost 5 bases, and 4 bases stayed unmatched. CDR3 sequence: CASSGDSNEQYF. For the CDR3, the DNA is TGTGCCAGCAGCGGGGACAGCAACGAGCAGTACTTC.

The genes are TRBV5-1 and TRBJ1-4; 8 bases line up with TRBD1. Germline V CDR1 and CDR2: SGHRS, YFSETQ. The CDR3 runs to 15 residues. J gave up 13 bases and V 2 bases, and 13 bases lay outside the gene matches. In nucleotides, the CDR3 is TGCGCCAGCAGCTTCGGACAGGGAGAAAATGGTGGACTGTTTTTT. It codes for CASSFGQGENGGLFF.

Only one count was recorded for this clone. This chain connects TRBV29-1 to TRBJ2-7, with 9 bases aligning to TRBD1. This CDR3 comprises 15 residues. V lost 0 bases, J lost 7 bases, and 10 bases stayed unmatched. The V gene's germline CDR1 is SQVTM and CDR2 ANQGSEA. CDR3 coding DNA: TGCAGCGTTGAAGACCAATCCGGGACAGGGAGAGAGCAGTACTTC. It yields the protein CSVEDQSGTGREQYF.

The chain combines TRBV6-5 with TRBJ2-3, with 11 bases matching TRBD2. The CDR3 sequence is 16 residues long. Germline loops: CDR1 MNHEY, CDR2 SVGAGI. Trimming cost V 1 base and J 3 bases; bases outside gene matches: 3. The CDR3 spells CASSYLAGGPTDTQYF. The CDR3 region has the DNA TGTGCCAGCAGTTACTTAGCGGGGGGGCCGACAGATACGCAGTATTTT.

The chain recombines TRBV6-5 with TRBJ1-3; D remains unclear. The CDR3 contains 16 residues. V lost 4 bases, J lost 4 bases, and 17 bases lay in between. In germline, CDR1 is MNHEY, CDR2 SVGAGI. This CDR3 reads CASSSFRAERGNTIYF. Here the CDR3 DNA reads TGTGCCAGCAGTTCTTTCCGGGCCGAGCGAGGAAACACCATATATTTT.

The chain combines TRBV5-1 with TRBJ1-1; no reliable D call. The germline V gene encodes CDR1 SGHRS and CDR2 YFSETQ. V dropped 1 base and J dropped 0 bases, with 10 bases sitting between them. The CDR3 consists of 15 residues. The CDR3 nucleotides read TGCGCCAGCAGCTTGTTGGAAAAAATGAACACTGAAGCTTTCTTT. It translates to CASSLLEKMNTEAFF.

The genes are TRBV13 and TRBJ2-7; D tentatively fits TRBD1 or TRBD2 (5 bases each). The V end was cut by 2 bases, the J end by 3 bases, with 14 bases between. The CDR3 is 15 amino acids. CDR1 and CDR2 from the germline V gene are PRHDT and FYEKMQ (reference sequence). Written as DNA, the CDR3 is TGTGCCAGCAGCTTATCGGGGCAGGGCAACTACGAGCAGTACTTC. This codes for CASSLSGQGNYEQYF.

The chain employs TRBV4-1 and TRBJ2-7; 7 nucleotides align to TRBD2. Losses at the gene ends were 0 bases for V and 6 bases for J; bases not matched to a gene: 14. CDR1 and CDR2 from the germline V gene are MGHRA and YSYEKL. The CDR3 runs to 17 residues. Here the CDR3 DNA reads TGCGCCAGCAGCCAAGACGATCGGTGGACTAGTGGTTCCGAGCAGTACTTC. Translated: CASSQDDRWTSGSEQYF.

This chain connects TRBV10-3 to TRBJ2-5; D might be TRBD2 (5 bases). This CDR3 spans 16 amino acids. Trimming took off 2 bases at V and 1 base at J, with 14 bases between the two ends. Germline CDR1 reads ENHRY; CDR2 reads SYGVKD. CDR3 nucleotide sequence: TGTGCCATCAGTGAGCGCCCCGAGGGCCTCCAAGAGACCCAGTACTTC. Translating gives CAISERPEGLQETQYF.

The chain uses TRBV21-1 and TRBJ2-1. TRBV21-1 is listed as a pseudogene. The CDR3 covers 21 residues. CDR3 region: CASSSSVGATASHFSYNEQFF. CDR3 DNA sequence: TGTGCCAGCAGCAGTTCGGTCGGGGCTACAGCGTCCCACTTCTCCTACAATGAGCAGTTCTTC.